A selection of T cell receptor beta chains follows, all from one sample in a study of cytomegalovirus exposure and HLA in healthy donors. The repertoire was sequenced with immunoSEQ multiplex PCR; TCRdb's copy has only in-frame clones and lacks some. The sample lists 150,000 to 200,000 clones, about 80% occurring once. The material sequenced was PBMCs. These receptors all come from a woman aged 25 to 39 in good health and CMV-seronegative. The CDR3 runs from the conserved cysteine through the conserved F or W. Each record gives: V gene, J gene, D gene, clone size, CDR3 DNA, CDR3 protein. A D gene is named only where the DNA matches it firmly. Not all rows give a size; the values are once, few, many and, for expanded clones, a class.

TRBV29-1,TRBJ2-1,-,-,TGCAGCGTTTCGGGGGTGGGTGAGCAGTTCTTC,CSVSGVGEQFF
TRBV6-1,TRBJ2-5,-,-,TGTGCCAGCAGTGAAGACAGGTTAGGGCAAGAGACCCAGTACTTC,CASSEDRLGQETQYF
TRBV5-1,TRBJ1-4,TRBD1,-,TGCGCCAGCAGCGATGGACAGGGAAATGAAAAACTGTTTTTT,CASSDGQGNEKLFF
TRBV9,TRBJ2-7,TRBD2,-,TGTGCCAGCAGCGTAGGGGTGGGGGGGACTAGCGGGAGTTACGAGCAGTACTTC,CASSVGVGGTSGSYEQYF
TRBV29-1,TRBJ2-7,-,once,TGCAGCGTCTCAAGGGGACTGGGCTACGAGCAGTACTTC,CSVSRGLGYEQYF
TRBV7-6,TRBJ2-1,TRBD2,-,TGTGCCAGCAGCCCATTCTCCGGGACTACGCTTCGCGAGCAGTTCTTC,CASSPFSGTTLREQFF
TRBV7-2,TRBJ1-1,-,-,TGTGCCAGCTTCTCCTCTAAGAACCCCCAGAGACAAACGAACACTGAAGCTTTCTTT,CASFSSKNPQRQTNTEAFF
TRBV9,TRBJ2-7,TRBD1,-,TGTGCCAGCAGCGTAGGGTGGGACAGGGGCTACGAGCAGTACTTC,CASSVGWDRGYEQYF
TRBV9,TRBJ2-4,-,once,TGTGCCAGCAGCGAAGACTTAGCCAAAAACATTCAGTACTTC,CASSEDLAKNIQYF
TRBV6-6,TRBJ1-3,-,-,TGTGCCAGCAGGGACTGGGCAGCCTCTGGAAACACCATATATTTT,CASRDWAASGNTIYF
TRBV11-3,TRBJ2-1,-,-,TGTGCCAGCAGCTTTTCCGATGAGCAGTTCTTC,CASSFSDEQFF
TRBV7-9,TRBJ2-7,TRBD2,-,TGTGCCAGCAGCTTAGCGGGGAGGGGGCAGTACTTC,CASSLAGRGQYF
TRBV30,TRBJ1-1,TRBD1,-,TGTGCCTGGAGTGTCGGACAGGCCGAAGCTTTCTTT,CAWSVGQAEAFF
TRBV15,TRBJ2-7,-,-,TGTGCCACCAGCAGAGATCGGTCCTACGAGCAGTACTTC,CATSRDRSYEQYF
TRBV9,TRBJ2-6,-,-,TGTGCCAGCAGCGTCGCGGCCGACTCTGGGGCCAACGTCCTGACTTTC,CASSVAADSGANVLTF
TRBV15,TRBJ2-3,-,-,TGTGCCACCACCCTAATAGGGGTAGCGGAGATGTACACAGATACGCAGTATTTT,CATTLIGVAEMYTDTQYF
TRBV5-5,TRBJ2-7,TRBD1,-,TGTGCCAGCAGCTTGCAGACAGGGACCTACGAGCAGTACTTC,CASSLQTGTYEQYF
TRBV29-1,TRBJ1-2,-,-,TGCAGCGTTGAAGATCAGACAGATATTAACTATGGCTACACCTTC,CSVEDQTDINYGYTF
TRBV28,TRBJ2-7,TRBD2,few,TGTGCCAGCAGTTTTTTTAGCGGGACGGGAATCTACGAGCAGTACTTC,CASSFFSGTGIYEQYF
TRBV19,TRBJ1-2,-,-,TGTGCCAGTAGTTTAAACTATGGCTACACCTTC,CASSLNYGYTF
TRBV10-2,TRBJ2-1,TRBD1,-,TGCGCCAGCACCATACCGGGACAGGGACCCCATGAGCAGTTCTTC,CASTIPGQGPHEQFF
TRBV28,TRBJ2-2,TRBD1,-,TGTGCCAGCATGAATCCGGGACAGGGTATAGGGATCGGGGAGCTGTTTTTT,CASMNPGQGIGIGELFF
TRBV4-3,TRBJ2-7,TRBD2,few,TGCGCCAGCAGCCAAGTAAGCGGGGGGATCTACGAGCAGTACTTC,CASSQVSGGIYEQYF
TRBV19,TRBJ2-3,TRBD2,-,TGTGCCAGTAGCCAACTAGCGGGGCGTTGGGATACGCAGTATTTT,CASSQLAGRWDTQYF
TRBV10-3,TRBJ1-4,-,-,TGTGCCATCGGGCAGGATGGGGAAAAACTGTTTTTT,CAIGQDGEKLFF
TRBV4-1,TRBJ2-5,TRBD2,-,TGCGCCAGCAGCGACCTAGCGGGAGCGAGTGTGACCCAGTACTTC,CASSDLAGASVTQYF
TRBV13,TRBJ2-7,-,-,TGTGCCAGCAGCTTGGGGCAGGGGCTATACGAGCAGTACTTC,CASSLGQGLYEQYF
TRBV4-1,TRBJ2-5,TRBD2,-,TGCGCCAGCAGCCACATGCTTACAGGGACTAGCGGAGACCAAGAGACCCAGTACTTC,CASSHMLTGTSGDQETQYF
TRBV18,TRBJ1-2,-,-,TGTGCCAGCTCACCACCGCAAACGGGGTTGGGGTATGGCTACACCTTC,CASSPPQTGLGYGYTF
TRBV27,TRBJ2-7,TRBD2,-,TGTGCCAGCAGACGGACAGCTAGCGGGCTATACGAGCAGTACTTC,CASRRTASGLYEQYF
TRBV7-9,TRBJ2-7,TRBD1,-,TGTGCCAGCAGCACCGGGACAGTCCCTCCCTACGAGCAGTACTTC,CASSTGTVPPYEQYF
TRBV7-2,TRBJ2-7,TRBD2,-,TGTGCCAGCAGCCCCAAGGTGGCTAGCGGGTACACCGAGCAGTACTTC,CASSPKVASGYTEQYF
TRBV30,TRBJ2-7,TRBD1,-,TGTGCCTGGAGACCCTCCGGGGGGACAGGGGTATTGTACGAGCAGTACTTC,CAWRPSGGTGVLYEQYF
TRBV7-9,TRBJ1-2,-,-,TGTGCCAGCAGCTTAGACGGACGACCAGGCCTAGGGCAGGGTGGCTACACCTTC,CASSLDGRPGLGQGGYTF
TRBV6-1,TRBJ2-3,TRBD2,once,TGTGCCAGCAGTGAGAAAGCGGGAGGGCCCACAGATACGCAGTATTTT,CASSEKAGGPTDTQYF
TRBV4-2,TRBJ1-5,-,-,TGTGCCAGCAGCCAAGAGTCGAATCAGCCCCAGCATTTT,CASSQESNQPQHF
TRBV29-1,TRBJ2-2,-,-,TGCAGCGTCTATGCCGGGGTTACCGGGGAGCTGTTTTTT,CSVYAGVTGELFF
TRBV6-5,TRBJ2-5,TRBD1,-,TGTGCCAGCACGGGACTGACAGGGGCCGGGGAGACCCAGTACTTC,CASTGLTGAGETQYF
TRBV7-2,TRBJ1-6,-,-,TGTGCCAGCAGCCCCTGGCCGGGGAAGCCTAATTCACCCCTCCACTTT,CASSPWPGKPNSPLHF
TRBV19,TRBJ1-2,-,-,TGTGCCACCGGTCGGGGGGACCTCTCGGGCTACACCTTC,CATGRGDLSGYTF
TRBV5-4,TRBJ2-7,-,-,TGTGCCAGCAGCTTGAATCCTAGCTCCTACGAGCAGTACTTC,CASSLNPSSYEQYF